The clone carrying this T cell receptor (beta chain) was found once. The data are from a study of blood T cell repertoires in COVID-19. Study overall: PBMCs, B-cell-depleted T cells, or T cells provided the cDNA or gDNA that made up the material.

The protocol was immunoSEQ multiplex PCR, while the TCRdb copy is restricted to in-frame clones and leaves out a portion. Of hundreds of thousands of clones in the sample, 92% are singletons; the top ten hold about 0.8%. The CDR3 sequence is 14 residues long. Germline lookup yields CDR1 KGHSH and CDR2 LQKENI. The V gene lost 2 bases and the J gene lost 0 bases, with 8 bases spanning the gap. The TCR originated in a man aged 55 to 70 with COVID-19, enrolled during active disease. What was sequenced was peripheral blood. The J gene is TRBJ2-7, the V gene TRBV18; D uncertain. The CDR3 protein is CASSPYRTSYEQYF. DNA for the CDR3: TGTGCCAGCTCACCATACAGAACCTCCTACGAGCAGTACTTC.